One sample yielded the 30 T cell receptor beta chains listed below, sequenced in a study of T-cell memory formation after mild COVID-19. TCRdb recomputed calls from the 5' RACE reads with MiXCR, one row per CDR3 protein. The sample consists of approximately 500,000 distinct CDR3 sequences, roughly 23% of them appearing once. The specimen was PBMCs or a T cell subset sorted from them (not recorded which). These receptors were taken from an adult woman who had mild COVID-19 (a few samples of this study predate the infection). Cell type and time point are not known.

The CDR3 reads CASSVGQGSLDGYTF. As DNA, the CDR3 is TGCGCCAGCAGCGTCGGACAGGGGAGCTTGGATGGCTACACCTTC. This rearrangement joins TRBV5-1 to TRBJ1-2; 9 bases map to TRBD1. Germline lookup yields CDR1 SGHRS and CDR2 YFSETQ. This CDR3 is built from 15 residues. Unmatched junction bases numbered 10, after V lost 4 bases and J lost 6 bases.

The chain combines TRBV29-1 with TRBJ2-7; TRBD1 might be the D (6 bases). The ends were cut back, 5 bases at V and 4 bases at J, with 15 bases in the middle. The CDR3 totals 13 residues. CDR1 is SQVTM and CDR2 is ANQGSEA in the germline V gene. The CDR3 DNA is TGCAGCGTTTTGTCCGACAGGCGATACGAGCAGTACTTC. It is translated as CSVLSDRRYEQYF.

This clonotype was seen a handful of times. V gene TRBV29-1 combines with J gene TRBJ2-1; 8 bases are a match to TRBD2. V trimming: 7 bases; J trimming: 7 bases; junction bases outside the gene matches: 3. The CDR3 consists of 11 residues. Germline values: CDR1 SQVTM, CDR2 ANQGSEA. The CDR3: CSGSGGNEQFF. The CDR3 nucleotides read TGCAGCGGCAGCGGGGGAAATGAGCAGTTCTTC.

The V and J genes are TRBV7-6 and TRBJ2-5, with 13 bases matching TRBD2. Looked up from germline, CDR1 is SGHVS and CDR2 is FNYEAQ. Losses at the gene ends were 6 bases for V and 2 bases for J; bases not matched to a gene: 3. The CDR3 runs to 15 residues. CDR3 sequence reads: CASRPTSGGQETQYF. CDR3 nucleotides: TGTGCCAGCAGGCCGACTAGCGGGGGGCAAGAGACCCAGTACTTC.

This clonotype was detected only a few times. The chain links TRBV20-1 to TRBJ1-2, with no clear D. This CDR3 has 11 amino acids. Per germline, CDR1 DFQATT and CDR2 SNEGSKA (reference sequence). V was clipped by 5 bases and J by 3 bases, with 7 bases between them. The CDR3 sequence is CSADVDYGYTF. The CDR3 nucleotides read TGCAGTGCTGACGTTGACTATGGCTACACCTTC.

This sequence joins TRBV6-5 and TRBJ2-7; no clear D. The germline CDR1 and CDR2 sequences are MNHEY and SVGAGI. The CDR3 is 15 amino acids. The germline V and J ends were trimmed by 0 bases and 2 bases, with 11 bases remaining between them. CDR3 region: CASSYSPEETYEQYF. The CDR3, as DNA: TGTGCCAGCAGTTACTCGCCGGAAGAGACCTACGAGCAGTACTTC.

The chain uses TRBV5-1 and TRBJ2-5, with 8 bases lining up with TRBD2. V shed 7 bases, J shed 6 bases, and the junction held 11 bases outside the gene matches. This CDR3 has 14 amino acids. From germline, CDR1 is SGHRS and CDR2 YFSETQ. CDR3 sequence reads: CASRPGGPRQTQYF. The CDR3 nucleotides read TGCGCCAGCCGCCCGGGGGGGCCACGTCAGACCCAGTACTTC.

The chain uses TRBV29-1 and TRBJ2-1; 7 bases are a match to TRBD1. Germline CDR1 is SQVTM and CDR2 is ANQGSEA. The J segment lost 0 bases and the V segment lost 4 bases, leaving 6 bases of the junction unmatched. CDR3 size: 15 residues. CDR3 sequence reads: CSVVRQGASYNEQFF. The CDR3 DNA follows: TGCAGCGTTGTGAGACAGGGCGCCTCCTACAATGAGCAGTTCTTC.

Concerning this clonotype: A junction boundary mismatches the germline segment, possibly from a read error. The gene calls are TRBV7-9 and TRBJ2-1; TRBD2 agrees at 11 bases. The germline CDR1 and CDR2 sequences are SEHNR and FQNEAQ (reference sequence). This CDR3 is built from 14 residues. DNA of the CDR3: TGTGCCAGCAGCGTAGCGGGAGGGAACAATGAGCAGTTCTTC. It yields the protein CASSVAGGNNEQFF.

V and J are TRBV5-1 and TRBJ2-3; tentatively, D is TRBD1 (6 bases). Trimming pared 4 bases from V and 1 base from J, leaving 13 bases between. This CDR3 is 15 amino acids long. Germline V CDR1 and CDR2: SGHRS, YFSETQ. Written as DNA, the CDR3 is TGCGCCAGCAGCCCAGGGGAATGGGGCACAGATACGCAGTATTTT. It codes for CASSPGEWGTDTQYF.

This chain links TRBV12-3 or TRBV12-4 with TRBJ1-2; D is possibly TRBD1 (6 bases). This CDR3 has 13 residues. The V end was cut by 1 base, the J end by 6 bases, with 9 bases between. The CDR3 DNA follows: TGTGCCAGCAGTTTAGGAGGGGACAATGGCTACACCTTC. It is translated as CASSLGGDNGYTF.

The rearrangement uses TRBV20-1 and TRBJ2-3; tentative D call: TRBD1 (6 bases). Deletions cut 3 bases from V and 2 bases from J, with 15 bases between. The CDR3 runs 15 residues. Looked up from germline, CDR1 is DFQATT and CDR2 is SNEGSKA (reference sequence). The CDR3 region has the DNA TGCAGTGCTAGTCAGATAAGGGGGAACACAGATACGCAGTATTTT. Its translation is CSASQIRGNTDTQYF.

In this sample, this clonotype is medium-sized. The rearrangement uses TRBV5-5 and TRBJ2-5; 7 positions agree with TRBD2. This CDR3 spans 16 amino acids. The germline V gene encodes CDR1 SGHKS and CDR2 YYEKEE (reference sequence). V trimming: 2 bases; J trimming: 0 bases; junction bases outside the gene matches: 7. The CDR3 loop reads CASSFNAGLNQETQYF. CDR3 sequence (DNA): TGTGCCAGCAGCTTTAATGCGGGACTAAACCAAGAGACCCAGTACTTC.

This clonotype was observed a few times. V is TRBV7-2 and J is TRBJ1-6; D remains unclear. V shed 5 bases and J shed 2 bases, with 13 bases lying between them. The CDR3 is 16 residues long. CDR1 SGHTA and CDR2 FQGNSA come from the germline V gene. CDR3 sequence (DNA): TGTGCCAGCAGCCCGCCGGAATTCCCCTATAATTCACCCCTCCACTTT. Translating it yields CASSPPEFPYNSPLHF.

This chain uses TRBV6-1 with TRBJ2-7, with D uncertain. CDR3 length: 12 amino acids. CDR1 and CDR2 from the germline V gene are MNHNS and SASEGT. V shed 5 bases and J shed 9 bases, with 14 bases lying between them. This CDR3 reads CASSTVGSRQYF. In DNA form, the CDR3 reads TGTGCCAGCAGTACCGTAGGCAGCCGGCAGTACTTC.

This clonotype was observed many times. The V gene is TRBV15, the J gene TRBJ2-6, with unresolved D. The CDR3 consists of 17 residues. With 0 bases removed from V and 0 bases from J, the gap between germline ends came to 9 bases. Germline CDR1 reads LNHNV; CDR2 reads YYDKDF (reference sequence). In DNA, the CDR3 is TGTGCCACCAGCAGAGAGGGTATGGGCTCTGGGGCCAACGTCCTGACTTTC. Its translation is CATSREGMGSGANVLTF.

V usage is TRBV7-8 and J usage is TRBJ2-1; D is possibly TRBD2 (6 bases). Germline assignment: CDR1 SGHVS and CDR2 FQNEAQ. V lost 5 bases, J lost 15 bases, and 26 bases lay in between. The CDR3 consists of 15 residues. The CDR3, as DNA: TGTGCCAGCAGCCCCCTAGCGAACCCTTCTAGAGTTCTGTTCTTC. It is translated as CASSPLANPSRVLFF.

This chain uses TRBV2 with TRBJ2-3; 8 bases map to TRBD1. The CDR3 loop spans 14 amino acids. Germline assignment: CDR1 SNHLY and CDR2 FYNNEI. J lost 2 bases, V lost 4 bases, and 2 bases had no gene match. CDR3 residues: CASSGQGATDTQYF. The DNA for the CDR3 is TGTGCCAGCAGTGGGCAGGGGGCCACAGATACGCAGTATTTT.

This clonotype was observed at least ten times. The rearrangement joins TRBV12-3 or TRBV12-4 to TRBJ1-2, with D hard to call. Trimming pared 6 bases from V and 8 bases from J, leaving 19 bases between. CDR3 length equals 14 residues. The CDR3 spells CASSNRPGLGGYTF. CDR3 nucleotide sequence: TGTGCCAGCAGCAACAGACCCGGCCTGGGGGGCTACACCTTC.

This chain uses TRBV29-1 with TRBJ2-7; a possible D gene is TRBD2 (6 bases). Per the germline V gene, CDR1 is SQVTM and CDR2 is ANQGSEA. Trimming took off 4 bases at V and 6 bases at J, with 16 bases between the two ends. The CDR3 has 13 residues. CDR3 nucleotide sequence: TGCAGCGTTGGGGGGGTGAGTGGGGCCGAGCAGTACTTC. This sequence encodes CSVGGVSGAEQYF.

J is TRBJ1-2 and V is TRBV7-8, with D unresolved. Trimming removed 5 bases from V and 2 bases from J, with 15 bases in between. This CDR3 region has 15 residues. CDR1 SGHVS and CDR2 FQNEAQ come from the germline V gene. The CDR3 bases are TGTGCCAGCAGCACCCACGGGAGGCGCAACTATGGCTACACCTTC. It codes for CASSTHGRRNYGYTF.

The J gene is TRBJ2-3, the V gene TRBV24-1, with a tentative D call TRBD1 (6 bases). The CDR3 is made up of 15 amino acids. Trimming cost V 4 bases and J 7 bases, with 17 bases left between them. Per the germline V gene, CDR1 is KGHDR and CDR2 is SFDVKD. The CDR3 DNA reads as TGTGCCACCAGTGACCCTGGGGGCCCAGGGAATACGCAGTATTTT. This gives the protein CATSDPGGPGNTQYF.

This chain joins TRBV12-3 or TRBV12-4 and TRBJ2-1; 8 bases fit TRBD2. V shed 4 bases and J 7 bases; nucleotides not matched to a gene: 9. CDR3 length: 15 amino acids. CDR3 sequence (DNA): TGTGCCAGCAGTTCCCACCCGGGACTAGAAAATGAGCAGTTCTTC. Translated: CASSSHPGLENEQFF.

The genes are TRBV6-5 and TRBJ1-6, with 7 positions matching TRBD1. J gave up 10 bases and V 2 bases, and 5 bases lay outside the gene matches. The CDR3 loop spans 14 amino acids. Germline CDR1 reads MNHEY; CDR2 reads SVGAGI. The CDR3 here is CASSYEGALSPLHF. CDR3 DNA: TGTGCCAGCAGTTACGAGGGGGCGTTATCACCCCTCCACTTT.

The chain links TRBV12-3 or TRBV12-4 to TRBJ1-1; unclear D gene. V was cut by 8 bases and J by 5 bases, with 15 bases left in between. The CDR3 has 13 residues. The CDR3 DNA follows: TGTGCCAGCCGGAAAGGGTCGGCTACTGAAGCTTTCTTT. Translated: CASRKGSATEAFF.

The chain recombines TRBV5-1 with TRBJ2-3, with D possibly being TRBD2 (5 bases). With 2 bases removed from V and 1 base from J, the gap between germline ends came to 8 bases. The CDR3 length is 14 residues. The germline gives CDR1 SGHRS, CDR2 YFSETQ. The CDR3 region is CASSLAARTDTQYF. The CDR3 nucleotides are TGCGCCAGCAGCTTAGCGGCCCGCACAGATACGCAGTATTTT.

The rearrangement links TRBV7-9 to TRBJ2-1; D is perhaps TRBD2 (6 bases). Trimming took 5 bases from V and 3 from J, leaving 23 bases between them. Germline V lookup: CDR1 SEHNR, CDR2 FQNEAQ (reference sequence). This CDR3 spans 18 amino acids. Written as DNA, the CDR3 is TGTGCCAGCAGCGGGCCGAGCCGGGCGGGATTAGGCTACAATGAGCAGTTCTTC. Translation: CASSGPSRAGLGYNEQFF. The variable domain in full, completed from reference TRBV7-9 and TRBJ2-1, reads DTGVSQNPRHKITKRGQNVTFRCDPISEHNRLYWYRQTLGQGPEFLTYFQNEAQLEKSRLLSDRFSAERPKGSFSTLEIQRTEQGDSAMYLCASSGPSRAGLGYNEQFFGPGTRLTVL.

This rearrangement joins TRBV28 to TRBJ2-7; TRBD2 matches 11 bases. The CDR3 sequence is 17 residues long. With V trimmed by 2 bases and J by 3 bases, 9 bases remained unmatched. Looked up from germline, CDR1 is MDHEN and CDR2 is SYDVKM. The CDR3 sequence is CASSLTVGTSGHYEQYF. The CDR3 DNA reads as TGTGCCAGCAGTTTAACTGTTGGGACTAGCGGCCACTACGAGCAGTACTTC.

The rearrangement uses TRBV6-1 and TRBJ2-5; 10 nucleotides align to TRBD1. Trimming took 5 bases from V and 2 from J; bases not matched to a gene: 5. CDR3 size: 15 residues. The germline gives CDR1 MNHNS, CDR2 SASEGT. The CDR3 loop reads CASSPGQGWQETQYF. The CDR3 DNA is TGTGCCAGCAGTCCGGGACAGGGGTGGCAAGAGACCCAGTACTTC.

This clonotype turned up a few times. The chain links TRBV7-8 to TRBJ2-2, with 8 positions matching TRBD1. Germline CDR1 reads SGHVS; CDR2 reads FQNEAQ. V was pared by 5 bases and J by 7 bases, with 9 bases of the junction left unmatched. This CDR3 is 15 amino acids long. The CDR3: CASSITDRAGGELFF. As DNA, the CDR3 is TGTGCCAGCAGCATTACGGACAGGGCGGGCGGGGAGCTGTTTTTT.